Each of the 21 T cell receptor beta chains below was sequenced from the same sample in a study of human T cells and chemical hapten exposure (dated by TCRdb to about 2021). This sample's time point label indicates: patch test 1, 2 weeks after DPC sensitization. In light of the paper, this sample's treatment or condition label describes: therapeutic diphenylcyclopropenone sensitization with weekly scalp DPC. Unfractionated whole blood was collected in Tempus Blood RNA tubes, and total RNA was extracted from that blood. The library was generated by RACE. These reads were obtained on a NextSeq 500. TCRdb cleaned the public reads at Q25 with fastp, built clones with MiXCR and kept in-frame beta chains. Entries are consolidated by CDR3 protein sequence, retaining the most common genes and DNA. Across this sample there are approximately 52,000 distinct CDR3 sequences, with approximately 10% seen only once. 1.5% to 2% of the sample lies in the top ten.

This specimen consisted of whole blood, obtained in connection with sensitization to the hapten diphenylcyclopropenone (DPC). These receptors came from a middle-aged woman with alopecia areata. Some clones in this sample may be carry-over from other donors' samples.

This clonotype was seen many times. Germline and junction disagree at one end, which may indicate a read error. The chain has TRBV20-1 and TRBJ2-3; 8 nucleotides line up with TRBD1. In germline, CDR1 is DFQATT, CDR2 SNEGSKA (reference sequence). The CDR3 is 15 amino acids. The CDR3 reads CSARDLTGGLDTQYF. DNA of the CDR3: TGCAGTGCCAGAGATTTAACAGGGGGTTTGGATACGCAGTATTTT.

In the case of this clonotype: This may come from a read error, since a much larger clone is one base off. The rearrangement joins TRBV18 to TRBJ2-4, with D unclear. This CDR3 is built from 12 residues. Germline V gene data show CDR1 as KGHSH and CDR2 as LQKENI. The ends were cut back, 6 bases at V and 6 bases at J, with 9 bases in the middle. The CDR3 nucleotides are TGTGCCAGCTCTACACAGAGAAACATTCAGTACTTC. As protein: CASSTQRNIQYF.

Many counts were recorded for this clonotype. The chain is built from TRBV29-1 and TRBJ2-3, with 10 positions matching TRBD1. Germline V lookup: CDR1 SQVTM, CDR2 ANQGSEA. CDR3 length: 14 residues. The J segment lost 7 bases and the V segment lost 6 bases, leaving 10 bases of the junction unmatched. The CDR3 nucleotides are TGCAGCGTACTCGGACAGGGGGGCGGATATACGCAGTATTTT. Protein sequence: CSVLGQGGGYTQYF.

This chain links TRBV14 with TRBJ2-5, with 9 bases that match TRBD2. CDR3 length: 18 residues. The germline CDR1 and CDR2 sequences are SGHDN and FVKESK. The V and J ends lost 4 bases and 2 bases, in that order; junction bases with no gene match: 14. CDR3 loop: CASSLTASGGLGQETQYF. The DNA of the CDR3 is TGTGCCAGCAGCCTGACGGCCAGCGGGGGGTTGGGGCAAGAGACCCAGTACTTC.

This clonotype came up a few times. The gene calls are TRBV19 and TRBJ2-3; TRBD2 is a possible D gene (6 bases). This CDR3 has 16 amino acids. V dropped 4 bases and J dropped 1 base, with 15 bases sitting between them. Germline V gene data show CDR1 as LNHDA and CDR2 as SQIVND (reference sequence). CDR3 sequence reads: CASSTIRSGGTDTQYF. The CDR3 DNA sequence: TGTGCCAGTAGTACGATTCGCTCGGGGGGCACAGATACGCAGTATTTT. The full variable domain, with the rest looked up from reference TRBV19 and TRBJ2-3, is DGGITQSPKYLFRKEGQNVTLSCEQNLNHDAMYWYRQDPGQGLRLIYYSQIVNDFQKGDIAEGYSVSREKKESFPLTVTSAQKNPTAFYLCASSTIRSGGTDTQYFGPGTRLTVL.

This clonotype was found many times. The rearrangement links TRBV7-8 to TRBJ1-5, with D uncertain. There are 17 residues in the CDR3. Trimming stripped 0 bases from V and 2 bases from J, with 14 bases between. CDR1 and CDR2 from the germline V gene are SGHVS and FQNEAQ. The CDR3: CASSLARGYLGNQPQHF. In DNA, the CDR3 is TGTGCCAGCAGCTTAGCGCGTGGTTATCTAGGCAATCAGCCCCAGCATTTT.

This clonotype was seen only a few times. This chain connects TRBV6-5 to TRBJ2-7, with no clear D. The V gene lost 0 bases and the J gene lost 6 bases, with 6 bases spanning the gap. CDR1 MNHEY and CDR2 SVGAGI come from the germline V gene. This CDR3 has 12 residues. The CDR3 region is CASSYSTGEQYF. The CDR3 nucleotides read TGTGCCAGCAGTTACTCGACTGGCGAGCAGTACTTC.

This clonotype was detected a few times. This rearrangement joins TRBV5-1 to TRBJ2-1, with D perhaps given as TRBD1 or TRBD2 (5 bases each). This CDR3 has 15 amino acids. Germline CDR1 reads SGHRS; CDR2 reads YFSETQ. The V end lost 3 bases, the J end lost 1 base, and 11 bases lay between the germline ends. As DNA, the CDR3 is TGCGCCAGCAGCTCCGGGACCCTTTCCTACAATGAGCAGTTCTTC. Its translation is CASSSGTLSYNEQFF.

This clonotype was seen many times. Written as DNA, the CDR3 is TGTGCCAGCAGCCCCTGGGGGGGCACCTACAATGAGCAGTTCTTC. Its protein product is CASSPWGGTYNEQFF. This chain uses TRBV3-1 with TRBJ2-1; TRBD2 is a possible D gene (7 bases). Germline CDR1 is LGHDT and CDR2 is YNNKEL (reference sequence). The CDR3 contains 15 residues. V lost 4 bases and J 2 bases, leaving 12 bases between the germline ends.

This clonotype has more than one count but fewer than ten. The CDR3 region is CASSTLAGGPSIDTQYF. In nucleotides, the CDR3 is TGTGCCAGCAGTACCTTAGCGGGAGGGCCCTCGATAGATACGCAGTATTTT. J is TRBJ2-3 and V is TRBV28; 11 nucleotides line up with TRBD2. Germline CDR1 reads MDHEN; CDR2 reads SYDVKM. With V trimmed by 5 bases and J by 5 bases, 12 bases remained unmatched. The CDR3 loop spans 17 amino acids.

This clonotype occurred many times. This rearrangement joins TRBV5-1 to TRBJ1-6; D remains ambiguous. The CDR3 sequence is 17 residues long. V was pared by 0 bases and J by 7 bases, with 17 bases between. Germline-derived CDR1 and CDR2 are SGHRS and YFSETQ. CDR3 loop: CASSLVYGREQNSPLHF. The CDR3 DNA follows: TGCGCCAGCAGCTTGGTTTATGGGCGGGAGCAGAATTCACCCCTCCACTTT.

A single count supports this clonotype. It may be a read error: a sequence one base away is much more abundant. This chain connects TRBV19 to TRBJ2-1; D remains ambiguous. The CDR3 runs 13 residues. V lost 9 bases and J lost 4, with 13 bases in between. CDR1 is LNHDA and CDR2 is SQIVND in the germline V gene (reference sequence). This chain's CDR3 is CASSHHEYNEQFF. The CDR3, as DNA: TGTGCCAGCTCCCACCACGAATACAATGAGCAGTTCTTC.

The sample holds a few counts of this clonotype. The chain recombines TRBV28 with TRBJ1-2, with D tentatively TRBD1 (6 bases). The germline V gene has CDR1 MDHEN and CDR2 SYDVKM. The CDR3 covers 13 residues. V was cut by 5 bases and J by 3 bases, with 10 bases left in between. The CDR3 DNA reads as TGTGCCAGCAGTCCGTCAGGGGACTATGGCTACACCTTC. Its protein product is CASSPSGDYGYTF.

This clonotype was counted only a few times. The V and J genes are TRBV7-2 and TRBJ1-3; the D is unclear. Germline V gene lookup returns CDR1 SGHTA and CDR2 FQGNSA. The V end was cut by 3 bases, the J end by 0 bases, with 9 bases between. The CDR3 consists of 15 residues. CDR3 protein: CASSFVGVSGNTIYF. The CDR3 DNA follows: TGTGCCAGCAGCTTTGTCGGGGTCTCTGGAAACACCATATATTTT. Full variable domain (rest looked up from reference TRBV7-2 and TRBJ1-3): GAGVSQSPSNKVTEKGKDVELRCDPISGHTALYWYRQSLGQGLEFLIYFQGNSAPDKSGLPSDRFSAERTGGSVSTLTIQRTQQEDSAVYLCASSFVGVSGNTIYFGEGSWLTVV.

The chain has TRBV5-1 and TRBJ2-7, with D maybe TRBD2 (5 bases). V gave up 6 bases and J gave up 6 bases, with 10 bases separating them. The CDR3 is made up of 11 amino acids. The germline gives CDR1 SGHRS, CDR2 YFSETQ. The CDR3 DNA is TGCGCCAGCAAGGACTCCGGCGAGCAGTACTTC. It is translated as CASKDSGEQYF. The full variable domain, completed using reference TRBV5-1 and TRBJ2-7, is KAGVTQTPRYLIKTRGQQVTLSCSPISGHRSVSWYQQTPGQGLQFLFEYFSETQRNKGNFPGRFSGRQFSNSRSEMNVSTLELGDSALYLCASKDSGEQYFGPGTRLTVT.

In its sample, this clonotype was seen many times. This chain joins TRBV7-2 and TRBJ2-1; D gene uncertain. Germline lookup yields CDR1 SGHTA and CDR2 FQGNSA. The CDR3 extends over 15 amino acids. V lost 5 bases, J lost 5 bases, and 16 bases lay in between. Here the CDR3 reads CASSIGSSRHNEQFF. The DNA for the CDR3 is TGTGCCAGCAGCATAGGTAGTAGCAGGCACAATGAGCAGTTCTTC.

This clonotype was counted a few times. The chain is built from TRBV7-6 and TRBJ2-3; 7 bases agree with TRBD1. CDR1 and CDR2 from the germline V gene are SGHVS and FNYEAQ. V dropped 2 bases and J dropped 3; count of bases not matched to a gene: 11. The CDR3 has 17 residues. CDR3 bases: TGTGCCAGCAGCTTAAGTCGTGGACAGGCCAAAACAGATACGCAGTATTTT. Protein sequence: CASSLSRGQAKTDTQYF.

This clonotype was found many times. The chain has TRBV11-2 and TRBJ2-4; 8 positions match TRBD1. With V trimmed by 8 bases and J by 6 bases, 9 bases remained unmatched. Per germline, CDR1 SGHAT and CDR2 FQNNGV. The CDR3 covers 14 residues. The CDR3 DNA reads as TGTGCCAGCGGAGACGGACAGGGCGGAAACATTCAGTACTTC. It encodes CASGDGQGGNIQYF.

This clonotype has a count of ten or more. This chain uses TRBV12-3 or TRBV12-4 with TRBJ2-7; no definite D call. V lost 6 bases to trimming and J lost 2 bases, with 20 bases between them. CDR3 size: 16 residues. DNA of the CDR3: TGTGCCAGCAGCCAAATACGCAAACAGTATACCTACGAGCAGTACTTC. Its protein is CASSQIRKQYTYEQYF.

This chain links TRBV6-2 or TRBV6-3 with TRBJ2-3; 10 nucleotides align to TRBD2. V gave up 4 bases and J gave up 2 bases; unmatched junction bases: 6. The CDR3 covers 16 residues. Germline assignment: CDR1 MNHEY and CDR2 SVGEGT. For the CDR3, the DNA is TGTGCCAGCAGTTCTCTCGGACTAGCGGACACAGATACGCAGTATTTT. Protein: CASSSLGLADTDTQYF.

A few counts support this clonotype. The gene calls are TRBV7-3 and TRBJ2-2, with D possibly matching TRBD1 (5 bases). Trimming stripped 5 bases from V and 8 bases from J, with 9 bases between. This CDR3 comprises 12 residues. Per the germline V gene, CDR1 is SGHTA and CDR2 is FQGTGA. This CDR3 reads CASSKQDGELFF. CDR3 nucleotides: TGTGCCAGCAGCAAACAGGATGGGGAGCTGTTTTTT.